This TCR beta chain is from a study of blood T cell repertoires in COVID-19. Study at large: Sites in the United States, Italy and Spain provided acute and convalescent COVID-19 samples. PBMCs, B-cell-depleted T cells, or T cells were the source of the cDNA or gDNA that made up the material.

The method was immunoSEQ multiplex PCR; TCRdb's version includes in-frame clones alone and lacks a portion of them. The sample includes over 90,000 clones, less than 95% of them seen just once. The sample comprised peripheral blood. The receptor comes from a man aged 50-59 years with acute or convalescent COVID-19.

The CDR3 coding sequence is TGCGCCAGCAGCCAAGAGGAAGAATCAGCGGGAGGCCGGTACAATGAGCAGTTCTTC. Residues: CASSQEEESAGGRYNEQFF. This chain joins TRBV4-1 and TRBJ2-1; TRBD2 matches at 9 bases. Germline-derived CDR1 and CDR2 are MGHRA and YSYEKL. Trimming removed 0 bases from V and 4 bases from J; junction bases left unmatched: 13. This CDR3 is built from 19 residues.